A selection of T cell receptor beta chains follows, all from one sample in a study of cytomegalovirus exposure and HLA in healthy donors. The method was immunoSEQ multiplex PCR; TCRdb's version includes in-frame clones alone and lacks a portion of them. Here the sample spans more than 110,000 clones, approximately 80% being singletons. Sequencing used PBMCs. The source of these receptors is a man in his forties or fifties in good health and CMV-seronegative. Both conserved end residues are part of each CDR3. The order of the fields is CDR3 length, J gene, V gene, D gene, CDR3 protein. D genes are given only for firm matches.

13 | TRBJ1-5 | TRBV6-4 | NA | CASSEESNQPQHF
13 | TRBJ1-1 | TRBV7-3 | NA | CASSVQGNTEAFF
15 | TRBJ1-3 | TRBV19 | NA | CASSIGGPIGNTIYF
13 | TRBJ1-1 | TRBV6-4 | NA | CASSDAGDTEAFF
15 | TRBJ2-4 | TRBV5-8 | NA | CASRLTGEAKNIQYF
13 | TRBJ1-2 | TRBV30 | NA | CAWSIQGDYGYTF
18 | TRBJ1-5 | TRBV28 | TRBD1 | CASRAGTGASYSNQPQHF
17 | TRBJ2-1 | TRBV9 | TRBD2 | CASSATPGLASYNEQFF
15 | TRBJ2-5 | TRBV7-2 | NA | CASSRGGTAQETQYF
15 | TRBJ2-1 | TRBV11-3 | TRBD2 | CASSFALAGNNEQFF
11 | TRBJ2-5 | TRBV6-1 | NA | CASSIPETQYF
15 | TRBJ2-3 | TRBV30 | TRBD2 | CAWSVRAGGGDTQYF
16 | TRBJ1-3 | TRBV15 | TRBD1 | CATSRSQGAFGNTIYF
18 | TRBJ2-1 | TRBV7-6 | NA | CASSLVGSGESSYNEQFF
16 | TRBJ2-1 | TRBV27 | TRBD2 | CASSPHTSGGAEEQFF
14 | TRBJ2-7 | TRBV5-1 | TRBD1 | CASSLVGQSWEQYF
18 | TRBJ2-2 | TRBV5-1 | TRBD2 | CASSLGVGTSGSSGELFF
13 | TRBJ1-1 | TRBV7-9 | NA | CASGAGSRGEAFF
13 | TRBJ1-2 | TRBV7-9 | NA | CASTIGGADGYTF
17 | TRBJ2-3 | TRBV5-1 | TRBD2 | CASSLGELAGESDTQYF
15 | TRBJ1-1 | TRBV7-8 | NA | CASSLILGVGTEAFF
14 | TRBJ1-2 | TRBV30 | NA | CAWSVVTVKYGYTF
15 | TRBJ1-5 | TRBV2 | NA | CASSVFGTTEQPQHF
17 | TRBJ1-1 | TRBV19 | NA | CASTPTPGRDMNTEAFF
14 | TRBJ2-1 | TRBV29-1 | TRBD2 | CSVTGTSVYNEQFF
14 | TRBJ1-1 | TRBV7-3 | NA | CASSFGRSNTEAFF
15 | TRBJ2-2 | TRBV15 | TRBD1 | CATSRDRERTGELFF
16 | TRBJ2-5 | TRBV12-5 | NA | CASSLGVDLGGETQYF
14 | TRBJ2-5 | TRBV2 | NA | CASSETRGRETQYF
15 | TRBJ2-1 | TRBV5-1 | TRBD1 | CASSLGDRGRGEQFF
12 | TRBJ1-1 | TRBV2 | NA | CASGWRNTEAFF
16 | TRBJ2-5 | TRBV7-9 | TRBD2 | CASSLAPAGYQETQYF
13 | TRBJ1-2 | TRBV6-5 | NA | CASKRSGDYGYTF
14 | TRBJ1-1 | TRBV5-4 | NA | CASSLRGGRAEAFF
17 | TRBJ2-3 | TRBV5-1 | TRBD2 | CASSPRRASGGADTQYF
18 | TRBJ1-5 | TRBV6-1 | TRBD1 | CASSGNRDSPYSNQPQHF
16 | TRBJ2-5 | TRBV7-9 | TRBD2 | CASSLWVAGGPETQYF
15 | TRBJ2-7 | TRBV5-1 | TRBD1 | CASSLVWDRGHEQYF
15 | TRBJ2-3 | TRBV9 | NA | CASSVVASGTDTQYF
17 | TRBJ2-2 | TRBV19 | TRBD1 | CASKTGKGAPETGELFF
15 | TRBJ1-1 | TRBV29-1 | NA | CSVVLGGRGNTEAFF
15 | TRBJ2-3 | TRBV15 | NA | CATSIQRVGTDTQYF
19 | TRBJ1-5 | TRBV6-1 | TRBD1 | CASSEGRGTGSSSNQPQHF
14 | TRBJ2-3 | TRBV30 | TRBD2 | CAWSKRGGTDTQYF
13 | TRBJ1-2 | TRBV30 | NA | CAWGGGGPYGYTF
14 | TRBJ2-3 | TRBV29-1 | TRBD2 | CSATRREGTDTQYF
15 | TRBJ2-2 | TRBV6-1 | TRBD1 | CASRGTGGVSGELFF